Sequencing of this TCR beta chain was carried out in a study of control samples from healthy donors and cancer patients. Measured with immunoSEQ multiplex PCR; TCRdb has only the in-frame clones, and not every one. This table has 75,000 to 100,000 clones, around 86% appearing once. The CDR3 is 14 amino acids. Per the germline V gene, CDR1 is ENHRY and CDR2 is SYGVKD. V lost 3 bases and J lost 2; bases outside the gene matches: 2. The V gene is TRBV10-3, the J gene TRBJ1-2; 8 bases are shared with TRBD1. Sequencing used blood. The TCR was taken from a woman between 50 and 59 years old in good health. Written as DNA, the CDR3 is TGTGCCATCAGTGACAGGGGGCCCAACTATGGCTACACCTTC. Amino acids: CAISDRGPNYGYTF.